This T cell receptor (beta chain) appears in the sequencing data of a study of blood T cells in healthy people across ages. Study-level findings and limits: Higher diversity and more naive CD4+ cells were features of long-lived donors, compared to aged donors.

A word on this clonotype: Its cognate antigen is unknown.

A J-beta primer mix and a sample-barcoded 5' primer were used in a second PCR of roughly 6 to 11 cycles. Per-sample output comprised a minimum of 2.5 million paired-end reads containing CDR3. TCRdb reanalysed the 5' RACE reads using MiXCR and keeps one entry per CDR3 protein. This table has 1.5 million to 2 million distinct CDR3 sequences, approximately 28% appearing once. The CDR3 sequence is 15 residues long. V lost 5 bases and J lost 5, with 22 bases in between. Looked up from germline, CDR1 is SQVTM and CDR2 is ANQGSEA. J is TRBJ2-7 and V is TRBV29-1; TRBD1 might be the D (6 bases). The sample consisted of blood. The receptor was isolated from a woman in her twenties or thirties in good health. CDR3 region: CSVQTPGAARHEQYF. The CDR3 DNA sequence: TGCAGCGTTCAAACTCCAGGGGCCGCCCGTCACGAGCAGTACTTC.